What follows is one TCR beta chain and its context. CDR1 and CDR2 from the germline V gene are GTSNPN and SVGIG (reference sequence). Trimming stripped 0 bases from V and 2 bases from J, with 7 bases between. This CDR3 has 13 amino acids. The PCR employed 60 Vbeta primers together with 13 Jbeta primers. Data came from immunoSEQ multiplex PCR; TCRdb stores just in-frame clones and leaves some out. The table records about 160,000 clones, approximately 84% of them present only once. This specimen comes from a study of cytomegalovirus exposure and HLA in healthy donors. Sequenced input: PBMCs. The receptor's source is a middle-aged man in good health and CMV-seropositive. The V gene is TRBV30, the J gene TRBJ2-5; no clear D. DNA of the CDR3: TGTGCCTGGAGTGTCTTCGAGCAAGAGACCCAGTACTTC. This gives the protein CAWSVFEQETQYF.